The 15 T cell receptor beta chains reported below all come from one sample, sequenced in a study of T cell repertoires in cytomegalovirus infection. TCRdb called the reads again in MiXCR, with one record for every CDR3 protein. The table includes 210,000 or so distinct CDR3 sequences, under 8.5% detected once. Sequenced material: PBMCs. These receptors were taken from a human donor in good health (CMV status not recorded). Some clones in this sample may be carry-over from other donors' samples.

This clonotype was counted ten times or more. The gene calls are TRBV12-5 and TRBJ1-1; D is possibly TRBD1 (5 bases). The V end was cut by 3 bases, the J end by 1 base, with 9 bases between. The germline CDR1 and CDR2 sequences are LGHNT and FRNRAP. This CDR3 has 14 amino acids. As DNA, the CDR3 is TGTGCTAGTGGTTTTGAGGGACGGAACACTGAAGCTTTCTTT. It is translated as CASGFEGRNTEAFF. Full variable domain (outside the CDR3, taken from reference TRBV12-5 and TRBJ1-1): DARVTQTPRHKVTEMGQEVTMRCQPILGHNTVFWYRQTMMQGLELLAYFRNRAPLDDSGMPKDRFSAEMPDATLATLKIQPSEPRDSAVYFCASGFEGRNTEAFFGQGTRLTVV.

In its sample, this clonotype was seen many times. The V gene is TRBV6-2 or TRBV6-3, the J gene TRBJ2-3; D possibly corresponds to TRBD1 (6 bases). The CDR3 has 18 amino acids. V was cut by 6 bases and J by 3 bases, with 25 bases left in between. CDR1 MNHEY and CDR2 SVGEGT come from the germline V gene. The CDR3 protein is CASRGPPLTGSPTDTQYF. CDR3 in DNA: TGTGCCAGCAGGGGCCCCCCCCTAACAGGGTCCCCGACAGATACGCAGTATTTT.

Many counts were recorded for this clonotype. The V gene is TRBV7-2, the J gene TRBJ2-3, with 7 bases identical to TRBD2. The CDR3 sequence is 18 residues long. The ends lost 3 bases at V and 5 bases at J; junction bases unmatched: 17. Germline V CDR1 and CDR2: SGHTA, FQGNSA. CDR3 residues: CASSLGRLDWGGGDTQYF. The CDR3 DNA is TGTGCCAGCAGCTTGGGTCGGTTGGACTGGGGGGGGGGAGATACGCAGTATTTT. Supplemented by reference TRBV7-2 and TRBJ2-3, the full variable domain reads GAGVSQSPSNKVTEKGKDVELRCDPISGHTALYWYRQSLGQGLEFLIYFQGNSAPDKSGLPSDRFSAERTGGSVSTLTIQRTQQEDSAVYLCASSLGRLDWGGGDTQYFGPGTRLTVL.

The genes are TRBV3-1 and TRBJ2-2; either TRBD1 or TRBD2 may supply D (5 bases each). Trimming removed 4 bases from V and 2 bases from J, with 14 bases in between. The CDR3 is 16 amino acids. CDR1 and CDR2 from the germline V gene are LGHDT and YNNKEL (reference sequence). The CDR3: CASSPRVGGNTGELFF. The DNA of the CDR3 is TGTGCCAGCAGCCCCCGGGTTGGGGGAAACACCGGGGAGCTGTTTTTT.

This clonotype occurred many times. The CDR3 DNA follows: TGTGCCAGCAGCTTAGGGACAGGGGGGCCCTACGAGCAGTACTTC. Amino acid sequence: CASSLGTGGPYEQYF. The rearrangement joins TRBV7-2 to TRBJ2-7; 10 bases are shared with TRBD1. The V gene end was trimmed by 1 base and the J gene end by 2 bases; junction bases not matched to a gene: 2. CDR1 is SGHTA and CDR2 is FQGNSA in the germline V gene. The CDR3 is 15 residues long.

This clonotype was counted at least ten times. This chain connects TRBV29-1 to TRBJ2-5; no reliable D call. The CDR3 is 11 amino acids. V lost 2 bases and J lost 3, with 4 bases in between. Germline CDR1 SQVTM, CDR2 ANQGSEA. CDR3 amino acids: CSVEQKETQYF. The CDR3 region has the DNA TGCAGCGTTGAACAGAAAGAGACCCAGTACTTC.

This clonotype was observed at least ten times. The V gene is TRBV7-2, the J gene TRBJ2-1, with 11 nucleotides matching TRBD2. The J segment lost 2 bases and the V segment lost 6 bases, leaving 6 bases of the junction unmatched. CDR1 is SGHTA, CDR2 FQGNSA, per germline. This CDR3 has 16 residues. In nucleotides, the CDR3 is TGTGCCAGCAGGCCTATAGCGGGGGGGCCCTACAATGAGCAGTTCTTC. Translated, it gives CASRPIAGGPYNEQFF. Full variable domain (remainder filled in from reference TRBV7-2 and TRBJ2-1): GAGVSQSPSNKVTEKGKDVELRCDPISGHTALYWYRQSLGQGLEFLIYFQGNSAPDKSGLPSDRFSAERTGGSVSTLTIQRTQQEDSAVYLCASRPIAGGPYNEQFFGPGTRLTVL.

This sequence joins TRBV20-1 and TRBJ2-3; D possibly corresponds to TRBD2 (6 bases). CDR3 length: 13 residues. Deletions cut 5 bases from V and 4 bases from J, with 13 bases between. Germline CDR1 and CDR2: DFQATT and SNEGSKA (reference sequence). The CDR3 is CSAPQRRADTQYF. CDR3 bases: TGCAGTGCTCCCCAGCGGAGGGCAGATACGCAGTATTTT.

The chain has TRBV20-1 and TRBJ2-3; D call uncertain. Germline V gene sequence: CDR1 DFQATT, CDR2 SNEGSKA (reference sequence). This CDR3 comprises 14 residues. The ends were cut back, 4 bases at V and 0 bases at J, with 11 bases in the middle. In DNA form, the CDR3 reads TGCAGTGCTATACTTATCTTTAGCACAGATACGCAGTATTTT. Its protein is CSAILIFSTDTQYF.

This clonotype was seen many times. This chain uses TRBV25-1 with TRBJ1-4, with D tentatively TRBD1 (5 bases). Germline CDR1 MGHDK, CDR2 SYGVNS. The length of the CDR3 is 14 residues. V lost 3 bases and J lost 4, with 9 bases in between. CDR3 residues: CASSDGAFNEKLFF. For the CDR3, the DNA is TGTGCCAGCAGTGATGGGGCCTTTAATGAAAAACTGTTTTTT.

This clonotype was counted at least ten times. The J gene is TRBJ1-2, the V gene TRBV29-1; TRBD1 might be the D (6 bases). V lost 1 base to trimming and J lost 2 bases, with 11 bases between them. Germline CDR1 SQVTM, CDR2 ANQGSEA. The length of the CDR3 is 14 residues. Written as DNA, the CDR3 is TGCAGCGTTGAAGTACGGGACATAAACTATGGCTACACCTTC. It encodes CSVEVRDINYGYTF. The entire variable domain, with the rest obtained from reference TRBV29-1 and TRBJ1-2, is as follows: SAVISQKPSRDICQRGTSLTIQCQVDSQVTMMFWYRQQPGQSLTLIATANQGSEATYESGFVIDKFPISRPNLTFSTLTVSNMSPEDSSIYLCSVEVRDINYGYTFGSGTRLTVV.

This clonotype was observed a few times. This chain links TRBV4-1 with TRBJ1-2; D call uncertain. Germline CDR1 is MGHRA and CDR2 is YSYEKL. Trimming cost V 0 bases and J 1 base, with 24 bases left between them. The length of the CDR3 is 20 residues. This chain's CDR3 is CASSQDKDPKKGRNNYGYTF. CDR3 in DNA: TGCGCCAGCAGCCAAGACAAAGACCCTAAAAAAGGACGGAATAACTATGGCTACACCTTC.

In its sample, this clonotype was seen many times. This CDR3 is CASSDFQGTDTQYF. CDR3 nucleotide sequence: TGTGCCAGCAGTGACTTTCAGGGCACAGATACGCAGTATTTT. The genes are TRBV28 and TRBJ2-3; D is unresolved. Germline V CDR1 and CDR2: MDHEN, SYDVKM. The V end lost 5 bases, the J end lost 1 base, and 10 bases lay between the germline ends. The CDR3 runs 14 residues. Full variable domain (missing parts from reference TRBV28 and TRBJ2-3): DVKVTQSSRYLVKRTGEKVFLECVQDMDHENMFWYRQDPGLGLRLIYFSYDVKMKEKGDIPEGYSVSREKKERFSLILESASTNQTSMYLCASSDFQGTDTQYFGPGTRLTVL.

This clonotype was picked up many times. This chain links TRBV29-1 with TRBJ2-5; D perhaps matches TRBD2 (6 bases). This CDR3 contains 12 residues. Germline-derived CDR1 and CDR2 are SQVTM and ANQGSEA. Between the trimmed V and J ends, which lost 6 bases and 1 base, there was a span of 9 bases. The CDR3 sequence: CSVGGIQETQYF. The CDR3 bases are TGCAGCGTCGGCGGGATCCAAGAGACCCAGTACTTC.

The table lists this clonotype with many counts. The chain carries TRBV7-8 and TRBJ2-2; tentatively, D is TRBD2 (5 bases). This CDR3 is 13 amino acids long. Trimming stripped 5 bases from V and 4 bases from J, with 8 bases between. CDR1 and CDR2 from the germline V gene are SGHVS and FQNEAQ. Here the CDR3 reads CASSPRVTGELFF. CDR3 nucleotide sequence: TGTGCCAGCAGCCCGAGGGTCACCGGGGAGCTGTTTTTT.